This is a list of T cell receptor beta chains from one sample in a study of T cells in Graves' hyperthyroidism and ophthalmopathy. In TCRdb, the multiplex PCR reads were re-called with MiXCR into one record per CDR3 protein. The sample holds approximately 600,000 distinct CDR3 sequences, less than 25% seen once. Sequencing was performed on blood. These receptor sequences come from a man younger than 40 with Graves' ophthalmopathy. CDR3s include the opening cysteine and the closing phenylalanine or tryptophan.

14 | TRBJ2-7 | TRBV18 | CASSPTGLPYEQYF
14 | TRBJ2-5 | TRBV7-9 | CASSRLGSGETQYF
16 | TRBJ2-1 | TRBV4-1 | CTSSQDRGGKANEQFF
14 | TRBJ1-1 | TRBV2 | CASSEERHMTEAFF
13 | TRBJ2-1 | TRBV9 | CASSVAGTNEQFF
17 | TRBJ2-1 | TRBV3-1 | CASSQDPIGAGVNEQFF
15 | TRBJ2-7 | TRBV27 | CASSSKAGRVYEQYF
16 | TRBJ2-7 | TRBV12-3/TRBV12-4 | CASSGGPGRDSYEQYF
17 | TRBJ2-2 | TRBV5-1 | CASSLTGRPSNTGELFF
12 | TRBJ2-2 | TRBV27 | CASSSLTGELFF
20 | TRBJ2-1 | TRBV30 | CAWSVFGQGAAGGPRNEQFF
12 | TRBJ1-5 | TRBV20-1 | CSARSSGQPQHF
12 | TRBJ2-1 | TRBV27 | CASRGRGNEQFF
14 | TRBJ1-2 | TRBV3-1 | CASSQAAGVGGYTF
14 | TRBJ1-5 | TRBV25-1 | CASGTGSGNQPQHF
12 | TRBJ2-1 | TRBV6-1 | CASSEGYHEQFF
15 | TRBJ2-7 | TRBV6-1 | CASSEALAQTYEQYF
11 | TRBJ1-2 | TRBV28 | CASKGKGGYTF
18 | TRBJ2-7 | TRBV11-1 | CASSLTGLAGGIPYEQYF
17 | TRBJ2-1 | TRBV11-2 | CASSLQRTGPVYNEQFF
13 | TRBJ2-7 | TRBV5-1 | CASSFGTGDEQYF
15 | TRBJ2-1 | TRBV15 | CATSRDQGSYNEQFF
16 | TRBJ1-1 | TRBV20-1 | CNAPTDRGPMNTEAFF
15 | TRBJ2-3 | TRBV6-6 | CASSYLGGSTDTQYF
15 | TRBJ1-1 | TRBV20-1 | CSAVRDRKMNTEAFF
14 | TRBJ2-7 | TRBV6-6 | CASSYGGRSYEQYF
15 | TRBJ2-1 | TRBV28 | CASSLPSGASNEQFF
17 | TRBJ2-1 | TRBV28 | CASSSPVVRDRDNEQFF
13 | TRBJ2-7 | TRBV11-2 | CASSSRRAYEQYF
14 | TRBJ1-5 | TRBV30 | CAWSVGPSNQPQHF
16 | TRBJ2-2 | TRBV15 | CATSPEYGTKDGELFF
14 | TRBJ1-5 | TRBV24-1 | CATSGQGRHQPQHF
15 | TRBJ2-1 | TRBV19 | CASSMISGSYNEQFF
13 | TRBJ2-3 | TRBV5-6 | CASSLVGRDTQYF
16 | TRBJ1-1 | TRBV2 | CASSEVAARVNTEAFF
16 | TRBJ2-7 | TRBV7-9 | CTSSLGPTSGNDEQYF
17 | TRBJ2-7 | TRBV27 | CASRSRAFRETGNEQYF
16 | TRBJ2-1 | TRBV9 | CASSVGGLAGVNEQFF
14 | TRBJ1-4 | TRBV5-6 | CASSFRDHNEKLFF
14 | TRBJ1-1 | TRBV19 | CASIRDRDYTEAFF
14 | TRBJ1-5 | TRBV30 | CAWSNEGPAWPQHF
14 | TRBJ2-7 | TRBV2 | CASTGTGEDYEQYF
13 | TRBJ2-7 | TRBV12-3/TRBV12-4 | CASSLWPIYEQYF
14 | TRBJ1-1 | TRBV3-1 | CASSPLSGNTEAFF
15 | TRBJ1-2 | TRBV5-1 | CASSQEGGIGYGYTF
15 | TRBJ2-1 | TRBV11-1 | CASSLDVGPYNEQFF
14 | TRBJ1-2 | TRBV28 | CASSIPGGVIGYTF